This passage covers 30 T cell receptor beta chains from one sample sequenced in a study of monozygotic twins with inflammatory bowel disease. TCRdb reprocessed the 5' RACE reads and reports one entry per CDR3 protein, with no DNA. The table lists fewer than 200,000 distinct CDR3 sequences. The sample consisted of blood. These receptors originate from a human donor with ulcerative colitis or Crohn's disease, or a healthy co-twin of an affected twin (not recorded which).

This chain joins TRBV18 and TRBJ1-5. Germline-derived CDR1 and CDR2 are KGHSH and LQKENI. CDR3 length equals 13 residues. The CDR3 spells CASSPLSSQPQHF.

This chain connects TRBV7-2 to TRBJ2-3; TCRdb outputs TRBD1, but without DNA this stays unchecked. This CDR3 contains 14 residues. The germline gives CDR1 SGHTA, CDR2 FQGNSA. The CDR3 spells CASSPPTGEDTQYF.

The genes are TRBV24-1 and TRBJ2-3; TCRdb's D call, TRBD2, is unchecked because there is no DNA. The CDR3 totals 15 residues. CDR1 is KGHDR and CDR2 is SFDVKD in the germline V gene. CDR3 sequence reads: CATSVTGGSSDTQYF.

The rearrangement joins TRBV6-5 to TRBJ1-5; TCRdb's D call of TRBD1 is untestable without DNA. Per the germline V gene, CDR1 is MNHEY and CDR2 is SVGAGI. The CDR3 extends over 18 amino acids. CDR3 sequence reads: CASRSSGQGSYSNQPQHF.

The chain carries TRBV4-1 and TRBJ1-5. The germline V gene has CDR1 MGHRA and CDR2 YSYEKL. CDR3 length: 14 residues. This CDR3 reads CASSQGSGFQPQHF.

The CDR3 here is CASSLAGGHPYEQYF. The rearrangement joins TRBV3-1 to TRBJ2-7; TCRdb's D gene call, TRBD2, goes unchecked for lack of DNA. From germline, CDR1 is LGHDT and CDR2 YNNKEL (reference sequence). This CDR3 contains 15 residues.

The chain joins TRBV5-4 to TRBJ2-1. CDR3 length: 15 residues. CDR1 and CDR2 (germline): SGHNT, YYREEE (reference sequence). The CDR3 protein is CASSLGRDGNNEQFF.

J is TRBJ2-1 and V is TRBV20-1. CDR1 DFQATT and CDR2 SNEGSKA come from the germline V gene (reference sequence). The CDR3 extends over 16 amino acids. CDR3 protein: CSARNEGGSSYNEQFF.

The chain uses TRBV6-5 and TRBJ1-6. The CDR3 sequence is 13 residues long. Germline-derived CDR1 and CDR2 are MNHEY and SVGAGI. The CDR3 sequence is CASSLRFDSPLHF.

The rearrangement links TRBV7-9 to TRBJ2-3; TCRdb's D call of TRBD1 is untestable without DNA. Per the germline V gene, CDR1 is SEHNR and CDR2 is FQNEAQ (reference sequence). The CDR3 runs to 15 residues. The CDR3 loop is CASSYFSGGSDTQYF.

The CDR3 here is CASSSDTSNQPQHF. The chain carries TRBV18 and TRBJ1-5. Germline-derived CDR1 and CDR2 are KGHSH and LQKENI. The CDR3 extends over 14 amino acids.

The chain couples TRBV12-3 or TRBV12-4 to TRBJ2-6. The CDR3 consists of 15 residues. CDR3 sequence: CASTRAVQGANVLTF.

The J gene is TRBJ1-6, the V gene TRBV11-2; the TRBD1 assignment by TCRdb is unverifiable without DNA. This CDR3 has 15 amino acids. Germline CDR1 SGHAT, CDR2 FQNNGV. The CDR3 loop reads CASSSRDSDNSPLHF.

The V gene is TRBV5-4, the J gene TRBJ2-1; as DNA is missing, the TRBD2 call by TCRdb cannot be tested. This CDR3 spans 16 amino acids. Germline V gene data show CDR1 as SGHNT and CDR2 as YYREEE (reference sequence). CDR3 sequence: CASSLVRTSGNREQFF.

This rearrangement joins TRBV10-3 to TRBJ1-1. The CDR3 totals 15 residues. Germline CDR1 and CDR2: ENHRY and SYGVKD. This chain's CDR3 is CAISEGPNMNTEAFF.

The chain uses TRBV7-2 and TRBJ1-1. The CDR3 is made up of 14 amino acids. Germline V gene data show CDR1 as SGHTA and CDR2 as FQGNSA. CDR3 sequence reads: CASSFSSDGTEAFF. The full variable domain, its missing parts supplied by reference TRBV7-2 and TRBJ1-1, is GAGVSQSPSNKVTEKGKDVELRCDPISGHTALYWYRQSLGQGLEFLIYFQGNSAPDKSGLPSDRFSAERTGGSVSTLTIQRTQQEDSAVYLCASSFSSDGTEAFFGQGTRLTVV.

The rearrangement links TRBV20-1 to TRBJ2-7; without DNA, the TCRdb call of TRBD2 cannot be checked. CDR1 is DFQATT and CDR2 is SNEGSKA in the germline V gene (reference sequence). The CDR3 has 14 residues. The CDR3 sequence is CSARPSGNQYEQYF.

This chain joins TRBV20-1 and TRBJ2-7; TCRdb designates TRBD2, a call that cannot be tested without DNA. CDR3 size: 14 residues. Germline V gives CDR1 DFQATT, CDR2 SNEGSKA (reference sequence). CDR3 loop: CSAYDRDGLYEQYF.

The rearrangement links TRBV24-1 to TRBJ2-7; without DNA, the TCRdb call of TRBD1 cannot be checked. Germline V gene lookup returns CDR1 KGHDR and CDR2 SFDVKD. This CDR3 has 15 residues. CDR3 sequence reads: CATSEPRQGQVKQYF.

This chain joins TRBV7-2 and TRBJ1-1; TCRdb calls TRBD1, which cannot be checked without DNA. Per the germline V gene, CDR1 is SGHTA and CDR2 is FQGNSA. CDR3 size: 15 residues. The CDR3 sequence is CASSLGGVGGTEAFF.

The rearrangement uses TRBV12-3 or TRBV12-4 and TRBJ1-6; TCRdb picks TRBD1, but there is no DNA to check that call. The CDR3 covers 15 residues. CDR3 region: CASSPGTVYNSPLHF.

The rearrangement joins TRBV29-1 to TRBJ1-1; TCRdb selects TRBD1, and the lack of DNA leaves this call unchecked. Germline lookup yields CDR1 SQVTM and CDR2 ANQGSEA. The CDR3 length is 14 residues. The CDR3 sequence is CSVVGLWGETEAFF.

The CDR3 loop is CASSVRDRGYGYTF. The chain combines TRBV7-3 with TRBJ1-2; the TRBD1 assignment by TCRdb is unverifiable without DNA. This CDR3 spans 14 amino acids. The germline gives CDR1 SGHTA, CDR2 FQGTGA.

This sequence joins TRBV12-3 or TRBV12-4 and TRBJ2-5; the TRBD1 assignment by TCRdb is unverifiable without DNA. This CDR3 has 15 amino acids. This chain's CDR3 is CASSRPGTQEETQYF.

This CDR3 reads CASSLRRQGEVGYTF. The chain employs TRBV28 and TRBJ1-2; there is no DNA to check the TCRdb D call of TRBD1. CDR3 length: 15 amino acids. Germline V CDR1 and CDR2: MDHEN, SYDVKM.

The chain is built from TRBV12-3 or TRBV12-4 and TRBJ1-5; TCRdb returns TRBD1, unconfirmable since there is no DNA. This CDR3 has 14 amino acids. The CDR3: CASSLQGGGQPQHF.

The chain is built from TRBV11-2 and TRBJ1-1; TCRdb proposes TRBD1, but this gene call is untestable without DNA. This CDR3 has 15 amino acids. Germline V lookup: CDR1 SGHAT, CDR2 FQNNGV. The CDR3 protein is CASSSRGLHNTEAFF.

The chain joins TRBV6-1 to TRBJ1-3. In germline, CDR1 is MNHNS, CDR2 SASEGT. This CDR3 is 16 amino acids long. Here the CDR3 reads CASSEVGPDSGNTIYF.

The chain is built from TRBV7-3 and TRBJ2-1; TCRdb names TRBD1, which stays unverified in the absence of DNA. From germline, CDR1 is SGHTA and CDR2 FQGTGA. CDR3 length: 14 residues. The CDR3 protein is CASGRDRVYNEQFF.

V usage is TRBV5-1 and J usage is TRBJ2-7; TCRdb proposes TRBD1, but this gene call is untestable without DNA. Germline V gene lookup returns CDR1 SGHRS and CDR2 YFSETQ. The CDR3 covers 12 residues. The CDR3 sequence: CASSLGTEEQYF.